This T cell receptor (beta chain) emerged from a study of shared clonotypes between healthy human individuals. Study-wide results and caveats: Relative to memory subsets, naive subsets generally showed larger estimated richness. The authors sampled blood alone, and tissue repertoires likely differ.

Concerning this clone: Its target is not known.

In the authors' methods: Filtering differed since immunoSEQ provided only junctions, with no quality scores. Measured with immunoSEQ multiplex PCR; TCRdb has only the in-frame clones, and not every one. The V and J calls and clone size are taken from that table; D and trimming were inferred from the DNA. This sample has hundreds of thousands of clones, with 95% to 98% found just once. Germline trimming cut 4 bases from V and 4 bases from J; bases unmatched to any gene: 9. The CDR3 contains 15 residues. Germline V gene data show CDR1 as MDHEN and CDR2 as SYDVKM. The V call is TRBV28, the J call TRBJ1-2, with TRBD1 matching over 7 bases. Sample: naive CD4+ T cells sorted from blood. Subset: CD45RA+ positively selected. The receptor's source is a woman aged 25-40 years in good health. The CDR3: CASSSWGRGGYGYTF. CDR3 nucleotides: TGTGCCAGCAGTTCCTGGGGCAGGGGGGGCTATGGCTACACCTTC.